One sample yielded the 25 T cell receptor beta chains listed below, sequenced in a study of early T cells in non-severe SARS-CoV-2 infection. Each CDR3 protein gets one entry after TCRdb re-called the 5' RACE reads with MiXCR. The sample consists of approximately 70,000 distinct CDR3 sequences, 12% of them appearing once. Sequencing used whole blood. These receptors all stem from an adult who was a healthcare worker with PCR-confirmed SARS-CoV-2 infection or an uninfected control (not recorded which).

This chain connects TRBV29-1 to TRBJ2-5, with no clear D. Germline loops: CDR1 SQVTM, CDR2 ANQGSEA. This CDR3 contains 10 residues. Trimming removed 4 bases at V and 7 bases at J, with 7 bases between. The CDR3 loop reads CSVAAGTQYF. The CDR3, as DNA: TGCAGCGTTGCGGCAGGGACCCAGTACTTC.

This clonotype was counted ten times or more. The V gene is TRBV27, the J gene TRBJ1-3, with D uncertain. V lost 6 bases to trimming and J lost 4 bases, with 10 bases between them. From germline, CDR1 is MNHEY and CDR2 SMNVEV (reference sequence). The CDR3 contains 13 residues. CDR3 bases: TGTGCCAGCAGAGGAGGGTTCGGAAACACCATATATTTT. As protein: CASRGGFGNTIYF.

The sample holds many counts of this clonotype. The chain links TRBV3-1 to TRBJ1-1; D may be TRBD1 (6 bases). CDR1 LGHDT and CDR2 YNNKEL come from the germline V gene (reference sequence). CDR3 size: 13 residues. The germline V and J ends were trimmed by 1 base and 8 bases, with 11 bases remaining between them. The CDR3 loop is CASSQVNTGEAFF. The CDR3 DNA reads as TGTGCCAGCAGCCAAGTAAATACAGGGGAAGCTTTCTTT.

This clonotype showed up many times. The CDR3 sequence: CASSPQGGNQPQHF. CDR3 nucleotide sequence: TGTGCCAGCTCACCACAGGGAGGCAATCAGCCCCAGCATTTT. The chain uses TRBV18 and TRBJ1-5; D ambiguous. This CDR3 comprises 14 residues. The germline V gene encodes CDR1 KGHSH and CDR2 LQKENI. V gave up 1 base and J gave up 2 bases, with 6 bases separating them. The full variable domain, its missing parts supplied by reference TRBV18 and TRBJ1-5, is NAGVMQNPRHLVRRRGQEARLRCSPMKGHSHVYWYRQLPEEGLKFMVYLQKENIIDESGMPKERFSAEFPKEGPSILRIQQVVRGDSAAYFCASSPQGGNQPQHFGDGTRLSIL.

This chain links TRBV27 with TRBJ1-2; D is possibly TRBD1 (5 bases). CDR1 MNHEY and CDR2 SMNVEV come from the germline V gene (reference sequence). This CDR3 region has 14 residues. V lost 7 bases, J lost 4 bases, and 16 bases lay in between. CDR3 loop: CASKVRGQGYGYTF. The CDR3 region has the DNA TGTGCCAGCAAGGTCCGGGGCCAGGGCTATGGCTACACCTTC.

In this sample, this clonotype turned up many times. This chain uses TRBV4-1 with TRBJ2-4, with D unresolved. Germline CDR1 is MGHRA and CDR2 is YSYEKL. This CDR3 comprises 17 residues. With 1 base removed from V and 0 bases from J, the gap between germline ends came to 13 bases. The DNA of the CDR3 is TGCGCCAGCAGCCAAGGCCTCGCGGTCTCAGCCAAAAACATTCAGTACTTC. Translating it yields CASSQGLAVSAKNIQYF.

In this sample, this clonotype turned up a few times. The chain employs TRBV12-3 or TRBV12-4 and TRBJ2-4; TRBD2 is a possible D gene (6 bases). V dropped 0 bases and J dropped 6 bases, with 6 bases sitting between them. The length of the CDR3 is 13 residues. The CDR3 DNA reads TGTGCCAGCAGTTTAGCGGGGGGAAACATTCAGTACTTC. Its protein product is CASSLAGGNIQYF.

This clonotype was seen many times. The rearrangement joins TRBV4-2 to TRBJ2-2; possibly TRBD2 for D (5 bases). Deletions cut 4 bases from V and 6 bases from J, with 9 bases between. The CDR3 has 13 amino acids. Germline V gene lookup returns CDR1 LGHNA and CDR2 YNFKEQ. The CDR3 here is CASSPPGSGELFF. For the CDR3, the DNA is TGTGCCAGCAGCCCCCCGGGGTCCGGGGAGCTGTTTTTT.

V is TRBV2 and J is TRBJ1-6, with D unresolved. With 0 bases removed from V and 14 bases from J, the gap between germline ends came to 8 bases. The CDR3 sequence is 12 residues long. Germline V lookup: CDR1 SNHLY, CDR2 FYNNEI. The CDR3 protein is CASSEARGTLHF. The CDR3 bases are TGTGCCAGCAGTGAAGCCAGAGGAACCCTCCACTTT. The whole variable domain, remainder taken from reference TRBV2 and TRBJ1-6, is EPEVTQTPSHQVTQMGQEVILRCVPISNHLYFYWYRQILGQKVEFLVSFYNNEISEKSEIFDDQFSVERPDGSNFTLKIRSTKLEDSAMYFCASSEARGTLHFGNGTRLTVT.

There are a few counts of this clonotype. The rearrangement uses TRBV5-4 and TRBJ2-1; the match to TRBD2 covers 14 bases. CDR3 length equals 17 residues. CDR1 SGHNT and CDR2 YYREEE come from the germline V gene (reference sequence). V was pared by 4 bases and J by 4 bases, with 7 bases of the junction left unmatched. CDR3 sequence: CASSLGTSGRAYNEQFF. CDR3 sequence (DNA): TGTGCCAGCAGCCTAGGGACTAGCGGGAGAGCGTACAATGAGCAGTTCTTC.

This clonotype occurred many times. The rearrangement uses TRBV4-2 and TRBJ2-1, with 10 bases matching TRBD2. The CDR3 loop spans 18 amino acids. Germline assignment: CDR1 LGHNA and CDR2 YNFKEQ. With 2 bases clipped from V and 4 bases from J, the junction kept 11 bases outside the gene matches. CDR3 DNA sequence: TGTGCCAGCAGCCAATCAAGCGGGGGGGCCCGGGTATACAATGAGCAGTTCTTC. Its protein is CASSQSSGGARVYNEQFF.

This clonotype appeared many times. The chain uses TRBV21-1 and TRBJ1-1. TRBV21-1 is an annotated pseudogene. The CDR3 spans 16 residues. The CDR3 sequence is CASSGDRLDMNTEAFF. The CDR3 DNA reads TGTGCCAGCAGTGGGGATAGGCTTGACATGAACACTGAAGCTTTCTTT.

This clonotype was counted at least ten times. The chain is built from TRBV12-3 or TRBV12-4 and TRBJ2-2; the D is unclear. This CDR3 has 13 residues. The germline V and J ends were trimmed by 6 bases and 7 bases, with 12 bases remaining between them. The chain's CDR3 is CASRDARHGELFF. The CDR3 DNA sequence: TGTGCCAGCAGGGACGCTCGGCACGGGGAGCTGTTTTTT.

This clonotype was counted at least ten times. This chain joins TRBV5-6 and TRBJ1-4, with D uncertain. This CDR3 spans 11 amino acids. In germline, CDR1 is SGHDT, CDR2 YYEEEE. Trimming took 0 bases from V and 6 from J, leaving 0 bases between them. The CDR3 sequence: CASSLDEKLFF. DNA for the CDR3: TGTGCCAGCAGCTTGGATGAAAAACTGTTTTTT.

This clonotype occurred a few times. This chain connects TRBV6-1 to TRBJ2-3, with TRBD1 as a possible D gene (5 bases). Trimming cost V 1 base and J 9 bases, with 11 bases left between them. The CDR3 consists of 13 residues. In germline, CDR1 is MNHNS, CDR2 SASEGT. CDR3 protein: CASSEVDRGTQYF. As DNA, the CDR3 is TGTGCCAGCAGTGAAGTAGATAGGGGAACGCAGTATTTT.

The table lists this clonotype with a few counts. The chain uses TRBV6-5 and TRBJ2-7; TRBD1 matches 10 bases. The junction had 9 bases not matched to a gene; V was cut back by 2 bases and J by 2 bases. This CDR3 has 17 amino acids. Germline V gene sequence: CDR1 MNHEY, CDR2 SVGAGI. For the CDR3, the DNA is TGTGCCAGCAGTTACGGGCCCCCAGGACAGGGGGCCTACGAGCAGTACTTC. Its protein product is CASSYGPPGQGAYEQYF.

The rearrangement uses TRBV6-5 and TRBJ1-1; 7 nucleotides agree with TRBD1. CDR1 and CDR2 (germline): MNHEY, SVGAGI. The V and J ends lost 2 bases and 2 bases, in that order; junction bases with no gene match: 5. The CDR3 totals 15 residues. The CDR3 reads CASSYIQGGNTEAFF. DNA of the CDR3: TGTGCCAGCAGTTACATCCAGGGGGGCAACACTGAAGCTTTCTTT.

This chain joins TRBV5-1 and TRBJ2-1; a possible D gene is TRBD1 (5 bases). This CDR3 spans 17 amino acids. Germline V CDR1 and CDR2: SGHRS, YFSETQ. V was clipped by 1 base and J by 6 bases, with 20 bases between them. The CDR3 reads CASSLRPRENPFNEQFF. The DNA of the CDR3 is TGCGCCAGCAGCTTGCGACCCAGGGAAAACCCTTTCAATGAGCAGTTCTTC.

This clonotype was recorded at least ten times. This chain joins TRBV12-3 or TRBV12-4 and TRBJ2-1; 10 nucleotides align to TRBD1. The CDR3 covers 12 residues. Unmatched junction bases numbered 4, after V lost 2 bases and J lost 15 bases. CDR3 sequence: CASSLPTGGRFF. CDR3 sequence (DNA): TGTGCCAGCAGTTTACCGACAGGGGGCCGGTTCTTC.

The chain couples TRBV6-6 to TRBJ2-7; 7 nucleotides match TRBD2. V was pared by 11 bases and J by 0 bases, with 7 bases of the junction left unmatched. Per germline, CDR1 MNHNY and CDR2 SVGAGI (reference sequence). The CDR3 is 13 amino acids. The CDR3 nucleotides read TGTGCCGGGTCTCGCGGGAGCTCCTACGAGCAGTACTTC. Amino acids: CAGSRGSSYEQYF.

V gene TRBV6-4 combines with J gene TRBJ1-2, with 10 bases aligning to TRBD1. V lost 0 bases to trimming and J lost 6 bases; unmatched junction nucleotides: 10. The CDR3 has 17 amino acids. Germline assignment: CDR1 MRHNA and CDR2 SNTAGT. CDR3: CASSDSYRQGATHGYTF. CDR3 nucleotides: TGTGCCAGCAGTGACTCCTACAGACAGGGGGCGACCCATGGCTACACCTTC.

The chain carries TRBV7-2 and TRBJ1-1, with no clear D. V was pared by 3 bases and J by 5 bases, with 16 bases between. Per the germline V gene, CDR1 is SGHTA and CDR2 is FQGNSA. CDR3 length: 15 residues. CDR3 residues: CASSFGRAGSTEAFF. In nucleotides, the CDR3 is TGTGCCAGCAGCTTCGGGAGAGCGGGGTCTACTGAAGCTTTCTTT. The entire variable domain, with the rest obtained from reference TRBV7-2 and TRBJ1-1, is as follows: GAGVSQSPSNKVTEKGKDVELRCDPISGHTALYWYRQSLGQGLEFLIYFQGNSAPDKSGLPSDRFSAERTGGSVSTLTIQRTQQEDSAVYLCASSFGRAGSTEAFFGQGTRLTVV.

V and J are TRBV7-2 and TRBJ2-3; 8 bases line up with TRBD2. With 2 bases clipped from V and 5 bases from J, the junction kept 9 bases outside the gene matches. CDR1 is SGHTA, CDR2 FQGNSA, per germline. CDR3 size: 16 residues. DNA for the CDR3: TGTGCCAGCAGCTTAAACTTCCCCGCGGGGGGAGATACGCAGTATTTT. Amino acid sequence: CASSLNFPAGGDTQYF.

This chain links TRBV2 with TRBJ2-3; a possible D gene is TRBD1 (6 bases). The CDR3 loop spans 16 amino acids. Germline V gene lookup returns CDR1 SNHLY and CDR2 FYNNEI. The V gene lost 5 bases and the J gene lost 6 bases, with 21 bases spanning the gap. The CDR3: CASSPVWGHAEDTQYF. The CDR3 DNA follows: TGTGCCAGCAGTCCCGTTTGGGGGCACGCGGAGGATACGCAGTATTTT.

This chain connects TRBV10-1 to TRBJ2-1; D possibly corresponds to TRBD1 (5 bases). V dropped 6 bases and J dropped 4 bases, with 25 bases sitting between them. The CDR3 is 18 residues long. Germline CDR1 is WNHNN and CDR2 is SYGVQD (reference sequence). The CDR3 DNA is TGCGCCAGCAGCCCCGGGTCCGCCCATGACAAGGGGTACAATGAGCAGTTCTTC. Amino acids: CASSPGSAHDKGYNEQFF.